This passage covers 29 T cell receptor beta chains from one sample sequenced in a study of cytomegalovirus exposure and HLA in healthy donors. A multiplex PCR was run with 60 Vbeta primers and 13 Jbeta primers. Clones were sequenced by immunoSEQ multiplex PCR, and TCRdb holds only the in-frame ones, with some missing. The sample shows about 240,000 clones, about 81% of them seen only once. The sample was PBMCs. The receptors were sampled from a woman aged 55-69 years in good health and CMV-seropositive.

The chain recombines TRBV19 with TRBJ1-5, with a weak D call TRBD1 (5 bases). The CDR3 consists of 14 residues. Trimming pared 5 bases from V and 2 bases from J, leaving 10 bases between. Per the germline V gene, CDR1 is LNHDA and CDR2 is SQIVND (reference sequence). The CDR3 here is CASSDSSGNQPQHF. CDR3 bases: TGTGCCAGTAGTGACAGTTCGGGCAATCAGCCCCAGCATTTT.

V and J are TRBV5-1 and TRBJ2-2; 9 nucleotides line up with TRBD2. Germline values: CDR1 SGHRS, CDR2 YFSETQ. This CDR3 is 16 amino acids long. J lost 7 bases, V lost 3 bases, and 10 bases had no gene match. Here the CDR3 reads CASSWEASGVHGELFF. CDR3 DNA sequence: TGCGCCAGCAGCTGGGAGGCTAGCGGGGTTCACGGGGAGCTGTTTTTT.

V and J are TRBV20-1 and TRBJ1-2, with D tentatively TRBD1 (5 bases). Between the trimmed V and J ends, which lost 3 bases and 8 bases, there was a span of 10 bases. Germline loops: CDR1 DFQATT, CDR2 SNEGSKA (reference sequence). The CDR3 contains 11 residues. CDR3: CSASRRGGYTF. Here the CDR3 DNA reads TGCAGTGCTAGTCGGAGGGGCGGCTACACCTTC.

This clone was counted a few times. CDR3: CASTLSGTLGNEQFF. The DNA for the CDR3 is TGCGCCAGCACCCTGAGTGGGACTTTGGGCAATGAGCAGTTCTTC. V and J are TRBV5-1 and TRBJ2-1; maybe TRBD2 (6 bases). This CDR3 region has 15 residues. Germline V gene data show CDR1 as SGHRS and CDR2 as YFSETQ. Trimming pared 6 bases from V and 6 bases from J, leaving 19 bases between.

The rearrangement links TRBV25-1 to TRBJ2-7; 7 bases fit TRBD2. Germline CDR1 reads MGHDK; CDR2 reads SYGVNS. The CDR3 is 14 amino acids. With 8 bases clipped from V and 2 bases from J, the junction kept 9 bases outside the gene matches. CDR3 DNA sequence: TGTGCCAGCTTTGCAGGGACTAACGCCTACGAGCAGTACTTC. Amino acid sequence: CASFAGTNAYEQYF.

Regarding this clone: At one end the junction does not follow the germline gene, possibly because of a read error. The chain employs TRBV7-9 and TRBJ1-2, with D unclear. The CDR3 length is 12 residues. Germline V gene data show CDR1 as SEHNR and CDR2 as FQNEAQ (reference sequence). The CDR3, as DNA: TGTTCCAGCAGCACCGGGGACTATGGCTACACCTTC. This translates into CSSSTGDYGYTF.

The chain joins TRBV4-1 to TRBJ2-7, with unresolved D. The germline V gene encodes CDR1 MGHRA and CDR2 YSYEKL. Trimming left V 0 bases short and J 3 bases short, with 9 bases between. The CDR3 totals 14 residues. The DNA of the CDR3 is TGCGCCAGCAGCCAAGAGAACGCAGGCTACGAGCAGTACTTC. Translating gives CASSQENAGYEQYF.

This chain uses TRBV27 with TRBJ1-4; D unclear. The V and J ends lost 6 bases and 0 bases respectively, with 8 bases between them. Per germline, CDR1 MNHEY and CDR2 SMNVEV (reference sequence). The CDR3 contains 14 residues. Here the CDR3 reads CASSRISTNEKLFF. The CDR3 nucleotides read TGTGCCAGCAGCAGAATTTCAACTAATGAAAAACTGTTTTTT.

The chain joins TRBV12-5 to TRBJ2-5, with D perhaps matching TRBD2 (6 bases). The CDR3 sequence is 14 residues long. V lost 2 bases to trimming and J lost 4 bases, with 11 bases between them. Germline CDR1 is LGHNT and CDR2 is FRNRAP. The CDR3 reads CASGLHGGPETQYF. CDR3 nucleotide sequence: TGTGCTAGTGGTTTGCACGGGGGTCCAGAGACCCAGTACTTC.

The chain carries TRBV5-5 and TRBJ2-1, with a possible D match to TRBD2 (5 bases). In germline, CDR1 is SGHKS, CDR2 YYEKEE (reference sequence). V gave up 0 bases and J gave up 2 bases, with 12 bases separating them. This CDR3 has 16 amino acids. The CDR3 sequence: CASSLEERRPYNEQFF. The CDR3 region has the DNA TGTGCCAGCAGCTTGGAGGAGCGGAGGCCCTACAATGAGCAGTTCTTC.

The rearrangement links TRBV15 to TRBJ2-7, with 7 bases fitting TRBD1. The CDR3 runs to 17 residues. Germline assignment: CDR1 LNHNV and CDR2 YYDKDF (reference sequence). V lost 5 bases to trimming and J lost 2 bases; unmatched junction nucleotides: 15. The DNA for the CDR3 is TGTGCCACCAGCGGACTTCACCCGACAGGGATCGCCTACGAGCAGTACTTC. Residues: CATSGLHPTGIAYEQYF. Using reference TRBV15 and TRBJ2-7 for the parts outside the CDR3, the full variable domain is DAMVIQNPRYQVTQFGKPVTLSCSQTLNHNVMYWYQQKSSQAPKLLFHYYDKDFNNEADTPDNFQSRRPNTSFCFLDIRSPGLGDTAMYLCATSGLHPTGIAYEQYFGPGTRLTVT.

The J gene is TRBJ2-1, the V gene TRBV4-2, with D tentatively TRBD2 (6 bases). There are 14 residues in the CDR3. Germline-derived CDR1 and CDR2 are LGHNA and YNFKEQ. Trimming stripped 0 bases from V and 6 bases from J, with 9 bases between. The CDR3 DNA follows: TGTGCCAGCAGCCAAGAGTCTAGCGCCAATGAGCAGTTCTTC. The encoded protein is CASSQESSANEQFF.

This clone was observed a handful of times. The chain carries TRBV7-9 and TRBJ1-1; D gene unclear. In germline, CDR1 is SEHNR, CDR2 FQNEAQ (reference sequence). The CDR3 loop spans 11 amino acids. V lost 8 bases and J 5 bases, leaving 9 bases between the germline ends. CDR3 sequence (DNA): TGTGCCAGCTCGACGGGAACTGAAGCTTTCTTT. Translation: CASSTGTEAFF.

The chain recombines TRBV18 with TRBJ2-3, with 9 bases identical to TRBD2. The CDR3 has 18 residues. After removal of 3 bases from V and 4 bases from J, the junction contained 14 bases not matched to a gene. CDR1 and CDR2 from the germline V gene are KGHSH and LQKENI. CDR3 in DNA: TGTGCCAGCTCACCGTTTCTTAATAGCGGGAGTCTTCCAGATACGCAGTATTTT. Protein product: CASSPFLNSGSLPDTQYF.

This clone occurred a few times. The rearrangement links TRBV6-5 to TRBJ2-5, with 11 bases that match TRBD2. With the DNA end fitting TRBJ2-7 better, the J assignment may be wrong. Germline V CDR1 and CDR2: MNHEY, SVGAGI. The CDR3 is 14 amino acids. The CDR3, as DNA: TGTGCCAGCAGTGGGACTAGCGGCTACTACGAGCAGTACTTC. As protein: CASSGTSGYYEQYF.

This clone has just one count. The V gene is TRBV19, the J gene TRBJ2-7, with D possibly being TRBD1 (5 bases). V lost 1 base and J 2 bases, leaving 9 bases between the germline ends. The CDR3 length is 14 residues. Looked up from germline, CDR1 is LNHDA and CDR2 is SQIVND (reference sequence). CDR3 nucleotide sequence: TGTGCCAGTAGTATAGCCCAAGGGGCCTACGAGCAGTACTTC. The encoded protein is CASSIAQGAYEQYF.

This clone was seen once. The rearrangement joins TRBV7-3 to TRBJ1-3; D might be TRBD1 (6 bases). In germline, CDR1 is SGHTA, CDR2 FQGTGA. The CDR3 runs 17 residues. The V gene lost 5 bases and the J gene lost 2 bases, with 19 bases spanning the gap. The CDR3, as DNA: TGTGCCAGCAGCCGACAAGGGACACTAGGAACTGGAAACACCATATATTTT. This codes for CASSRQGTLGTGNTIYF.

This clone was seen a handful of times. The chain couples TRBV27 to TRBJ2-5; 8 nucleotides match TRBD2. Looked up from germline, CDR1 is MNHEY and CDR2 is SMNVEV (reference sequence). This CDR3 comprises 16 residues. J gave up 4 bases and V 3 bases, and 10 bases lay outside the gene matches. The CDR3 here is CASSFGSGGRGETQYF. The CDR3 nucleotides read TGTGCCAGCAGTTTCGGGTCGGGAGGGAGAGGAGAGACCCAGTACTTC.

The chain links TRBV27 to TRBJ2-7; D gene ambiguous. Trimming stripped 0 bases from V and 0 bases from J, with 9 bases between. The CDR3 spans 15 residues. CDR1 is MNHEY and CDR2 is SMNVEV in the germline V gene (reference sequence). CDR3 DNA: TGTGCCAGCAGTTTATCACCCGGTAGCTCCTACGAGCAGTACTTC. Protein sequence: CASSLSPGSSYEQYF.

The rearrangement joins TRBV5-1 to TRBJ2-1; 15 bases are shared with TRBD2. J lost 8 bases, V lost 1 base, and 4 bases had no gene match. Germline CDR1 SGHRS, CDR2 YFSETQ. The CDR3 contains 16 residues. The CDR3 nucleotides are TGCGCCAGCAGCTTGACTGGGACTAGCGGGAGGTATGAGCAGTTCTTC. Amino acids: CASSLTGTSGRYEQFF. The whole variable domain, filled in from reference TRBV5-1 and TRBJ2-1, reads KAGVTQTPRYLIKTRGQQVTLSCSPISGHRSVSWYQQTPGQGLQFLFEYFSETQRNKGNFPGRFSGRQFSNSRSEMNVSTLELGDSALYLCASSLTGTSGRYEQFFGPGTRLTVL.

The chain carries TRBV5-1 and TRBJ2-7; 13 positions match TRBD2. V shed 0 bases and J 0 bases; nucleotides not matched to a gene: 3. Germline CDR1 reads SGHRS; CDR2 reads YFSETQ. This CDR3 comprises 17 residues. The CDR3 spells CASSLGLAGGSSYEQYF. Here the CDR3 DNA reads TGCGCCAGCAGCTTGGGACTAGCGGGGGGAAGCTCCTACGAGCAGTACTTC.

CDR3 protein: CASTTSYEQYF. The DNA for the CDR3 is TGTGCCAGCACGACTAGTTACGAGCAGTACTTC. The chain has TRBV7-2 and TRBJ2-7, with D perhaps TRBD2 (6 bases). The V and J ends lost 7 bases and 4 bases respectively, with 8 bases between them. The length of the CDR3 is 11 residues. CDR1 is SGHTA, CDR2 FQGNSA, per germline.

The rearrangement joins TRBV15 to TRBJ2-1; D is uncertain. The germline CDR1 and CDR2 sequences are LNHNV and YYDKDF (reference sequence). V lost 1 base and J 6 bases, leaving 7 bases between the germline ends. This CDR3 is 13 amino acids long. The CDR3 is CATSRVGANEQFF. CDR3 in DNA: TGTGCCACCAGCAGAGTAGGAGCCAATGAGCAGTTCTTC.

This clone was counted once. The chain couples TRBV28 to TRBJ2-2, with a possible D match to TRBD2 (5 bases). The CDR3 consists of 16 residues. CDR1 and CDR2 (germline): MDHEN, SYDVKM. Trimming removed 4 bases at V and 0 bases at J, with 12 bases between. CDR3 DNA: TGTGCCAGCAGTTCGAGCTCCGGGACGAACACCGGGGAGCTGTTTTTT. As protein: CASSSSSGTNTGELFF.

This chain connects TRBV6-1 to TRBJ1-2, with a tentative D call TRBD1 (6 bases). Per the germline V gene, CDR1 is MNHNS and CDR2 is SASEGT. V shed 4 bases and J shed 5 bases, with 17 bases lying between them. This CDR3 contains 15 residues. The CDR3 bases are TGTGCCAGCAGTGGGGGGGGCGTTGTAGGATATGGCTACACCTTC. This codes for CASSGGGVVGYGYTF.

The V gene is TRBV5-5, the J gene TRBJ1-5; 9 nucleotides align to TRBD1. V dropped 5 bases and J dropped 7; count of bases not matched to a gene: 7. The CDR3 runs to 14 residues. Germline assignment: CDR1 SGHKS and CDR2 YYEKEE (reference sequence). DNA of the CDR3: TGTGCCAGCAGTCCTGACAGGGGGACCCAGCCCCAGCATTTT. Amino acids: CASSPDRGTQPQHF.

This clone was recorded only once. One end of the junction fails to match germline, which may point to a read error. The chain links TRBV28 to TRBJ1-4; TRBD1 might be the D (5 bases). Germline V gene sequence: CDR1 MDHEN, CDR2 SYDVKM. CDR3 length: 15 amino acids. DNA of the CDR3: TGTGCCAGCGCCCTGGGGGGGGAACCTAAAGAAAAACTGTTTTTT. Protein: CASALGGEPKEKLFF.

CDR3 loop: CASSLIEAGGTFNEQFF. DNA of the CDR3: TGTGCCAGCAGTTTAATCGAAGCGGGAGGGACGTTCAATGAGCAGTTCTTC. The chain couples TRBV28 to TRBJ2-1; TRBD2 agrees at 10 bases. Germline V gives CDR1 MDHEN, CDR2 SYDVKM. Trimming cost V 2 bases and J 6 bases; bases outside gene matches: 10. The CDR3 contains 17 residues.

V usage is TRBV29-1 and J usage is TRBJ2-1; D is uncertain. Per germline, CDR1 SQVTM and CDR2 ANQGSEA. Trimming pared 6 bases from V and 6 bases from J, leaving 24 bases between. This CDR3 is built from 16 residues. CDR3 bases: TGCAGCGTGAGGTACCGTAATTCCAGACCGGGCAATGAGCAGTTCTTC. Translated: CSVRYRNSRPGNEQFF.